Below, 6 T cell receptor beta chains from the same sample are listed, as sequenced in a study of control samples from healthy donors and cancer patients. Repertoires were generated with immunoSEQ multiplex PCR, while TCRdb's copy carries only in-frame clones and drops some. Of 120,000 or so clones in the sample, approximately 90% were seen once. The sequenced sample consisted of blood. These receptors all come from a young man in good health.

The chain recombines TRBV7-2 with TRBJ2-3, with D unresolved. CDR3 length: 14 residues. The germline gives CDR1 SGHTA, CDR2 FQGNSA. V lost 3 bases to trimming and J lost 0 bases, with 7 bases between them. CDR3 DNA sequence: TGTGCCAGCAGCTTGAGATTTAGCACAGATACGCAGTATTTT. It is translated as CASSLRFSTDTQYF.

This chain connects TRBV5-6 to TRBJ1-6, with 7 bases fitting TRBD1. With 5 bases clipped from V and 4 bases from J, the junction kept 3 bases outside the gene matches. This CDR3 is built from 14 residues. The germline gives CDR1 SGHDT, CDR2 YYEEEE. CDR3 region: CASRGGQYNSPLHF. CDR3 sequence (DNA): TGTGCCAGCAGGGGGGGACAGTATAATTCACCCCTCCACTTT.

Worth noting for this clone: One junction end disagrees with the germline gene, perhaps due to a read error. The chain employs TRBV25-1 and TRBJ1-1; D may be TRBD1 (6 bases). The CDR3 has 15 residues. Germline V gives CDR1 MGHDK, CDR2 SYGVNS. The CDR3 spells CASSDPRQVNTEAFF. DNA for the CDR3: TGTGCCAGCAGTGACCCCCGACAGGTGAATACTGAAGCTTTCTTT.

To note about this clone: Possible read error: a much larger clone is one base away. J is TRBJ1-1 and V is TRBV7-3; 7 nucleotides align to TRBD1. The J segment lost 1 base and the V segment lost 5 bases, leaving 1 base of the junction unmatched. Germline CDR1 is SGHTA and CDR2 is FQGTGA. The CDR3 is made up of 13 amino acids. CDR3 DNA sequence: TGTGCCAGCAGCCGGACAGGGAACACTGAAGCTTTCTTT. Translated, it gives CASSRTGNTEAFF.

The genes are TRBV18 and TRBJ1-1; D gene ambiguous. Germline CDR1 is KGHSH and CDR2 is LQKENI. The V and J ends lost 2 bases and 1 base respectively, with 11 bases between them. The CDR3 totals 15 residues. CDR3 loop: CASSPGIEGNTEAFF. The CDR3 nucleotides read TGTGCCAGCTCACCAGGGATCGAGGGGAACACTGAAGCTTTCTTT.

The chain links TRBV18 to TRBJ2-2; TRBD2 aligns across 8 bases. V trimming: 6 bases; J trimming: 2 bases; junction bases outside the gene matches: 8. CDR1 is KGHSH, CDR2 LQKENI, per germline. There are 16 residues in the CDR3. CDR3 region: CASSRGSGGNTGELFF. DNA of the CDR3: TGTGCCAGCTCCCGCGGGAGCGGGGGAAACACCGGGGAGCTGTTTTTT.